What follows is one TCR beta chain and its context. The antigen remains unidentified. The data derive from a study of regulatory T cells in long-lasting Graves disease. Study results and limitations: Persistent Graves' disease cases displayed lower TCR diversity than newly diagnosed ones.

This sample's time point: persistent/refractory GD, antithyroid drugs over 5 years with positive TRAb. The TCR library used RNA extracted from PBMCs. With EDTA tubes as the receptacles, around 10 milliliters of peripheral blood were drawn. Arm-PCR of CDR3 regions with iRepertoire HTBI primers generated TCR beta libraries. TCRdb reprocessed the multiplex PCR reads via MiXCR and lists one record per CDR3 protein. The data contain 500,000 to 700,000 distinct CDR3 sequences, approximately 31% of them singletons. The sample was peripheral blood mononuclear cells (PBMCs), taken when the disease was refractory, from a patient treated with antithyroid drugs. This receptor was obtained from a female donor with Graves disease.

The CDR3 nucleotides read TGTGCCAGCAGTGAATATGGGGGCCCCGAGCAGTACTTC. Translated: CASSEYGGPEQYF. The J gene is TRBJ2-7, the V gene TRBV25-1; possible D gene TRBD1, 6 bases. The CDR3 is 13 residues long. Germline loops: CDR1 MGHDK, CDR2 SYGVNS. The V gene lost 0 bases and the J gene lost 6 bases, with 9 bases spanning the gap.